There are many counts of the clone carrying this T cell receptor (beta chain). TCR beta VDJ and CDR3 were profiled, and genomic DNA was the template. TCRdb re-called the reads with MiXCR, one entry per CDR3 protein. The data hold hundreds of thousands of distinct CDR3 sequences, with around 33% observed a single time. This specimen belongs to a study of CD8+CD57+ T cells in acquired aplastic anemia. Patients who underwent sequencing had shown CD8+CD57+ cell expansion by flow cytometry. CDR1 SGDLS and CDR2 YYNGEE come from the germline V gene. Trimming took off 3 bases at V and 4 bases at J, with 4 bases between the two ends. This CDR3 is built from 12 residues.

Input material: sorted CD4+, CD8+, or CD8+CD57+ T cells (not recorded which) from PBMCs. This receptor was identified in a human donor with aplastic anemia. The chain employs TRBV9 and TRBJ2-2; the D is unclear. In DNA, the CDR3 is TGTGCCAGCAGCGCCTTCACCGGGGAGCTGTTTTTT. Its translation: CASSAFTGELFF.